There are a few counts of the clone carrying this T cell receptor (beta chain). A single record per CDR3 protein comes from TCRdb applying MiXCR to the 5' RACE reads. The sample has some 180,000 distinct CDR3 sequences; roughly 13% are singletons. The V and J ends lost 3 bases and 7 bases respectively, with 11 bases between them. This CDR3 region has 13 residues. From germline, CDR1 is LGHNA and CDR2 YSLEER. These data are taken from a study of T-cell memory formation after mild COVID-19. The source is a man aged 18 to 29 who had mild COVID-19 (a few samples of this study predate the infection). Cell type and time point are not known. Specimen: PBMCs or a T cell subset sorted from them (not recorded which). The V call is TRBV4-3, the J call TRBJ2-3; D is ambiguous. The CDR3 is CASSQDVLYTQYF. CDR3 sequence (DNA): TGCGCCAGCAGCCAGGACGTGTTGTATACGCAGTATTTT.